This T cell receptor beta chain appears in the sequencing data of a study of T cells in localized non-small cell lung cancer. Generated by immunoSEQ multiplex PCR, the TCRdb table keeps only in-frame clones and is missing some. The sample lists about 53,000 clones, roughly 84% occurring once. Trimming removed 4 bases from V and 2 bases from J; junction bases left unmatched: 6. Germline values: CDR1 SGHRS, CDR2 YFSETQ. This CDR3 spans 15 amino acids. The clonotype comes from a man between 40 and 70 years old with stage III lung adenocarcinoma. This rearrangement joins TRBV5-1 to TRBJ2-7; 10 nucleotides align to TRBD1. The source was peripheral blood mononuclear cells, collected before any cancer treatment. Here the CDR3 DNA reads TGCGCCAGCAGCCCCTCCGGGACAGGGGCCTACGAGCAGTACTTC. It translates to CASSPSGTGAYEQYF.